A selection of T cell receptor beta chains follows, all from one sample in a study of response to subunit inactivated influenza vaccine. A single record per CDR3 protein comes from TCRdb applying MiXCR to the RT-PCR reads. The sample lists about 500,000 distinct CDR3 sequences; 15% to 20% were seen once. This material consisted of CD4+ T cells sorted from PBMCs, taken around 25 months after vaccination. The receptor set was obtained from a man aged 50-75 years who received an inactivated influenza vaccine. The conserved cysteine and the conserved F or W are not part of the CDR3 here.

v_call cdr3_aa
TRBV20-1 SAPDDYNSPLH
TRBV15 ATSREGGGYEQY
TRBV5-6 ASSGIGGVKTQY
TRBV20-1 SAPAVGGRPYNEQF
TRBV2 ASNREYTGELF
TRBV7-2 ASSLGPSEVYEQY
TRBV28 ASRDRGSQPQH
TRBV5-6 ASSLSQVANTGELF
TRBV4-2 ASSQVTRKGETQY
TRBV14 ASNRAGVNEQY
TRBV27 ASSPVVSTEAF
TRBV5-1 ASSLDETQY
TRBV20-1 SARDLLPFEQY
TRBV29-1 SVGTGTGSQPQH
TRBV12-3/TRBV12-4 ASSLVEIWTDSNTEAF
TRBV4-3 ASSQDSSAGANVLT
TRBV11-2 ASSSRGVVLGSYNSPLH
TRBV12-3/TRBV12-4 ASRVGHPGSPLH
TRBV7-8 ASSFDEFRAGNEQF
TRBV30 AWSIGQGLGYT
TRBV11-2 ASSAQQGGTEAF
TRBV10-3 AISASDLRRATNEKLF
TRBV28 ASTPSGTGGRETQY
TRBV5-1 ASSYGAQGEQY
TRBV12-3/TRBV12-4 ASSPWDREREKLF
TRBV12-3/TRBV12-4 ASSLAGTGALF
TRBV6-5 ASSYLRGQPQH
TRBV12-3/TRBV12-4 ASSFRASPEIGHEQY
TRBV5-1 ASSFWGNTGELF
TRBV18 ASSPTVGQRTRSGNTIY
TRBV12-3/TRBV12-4 ASSLTGGPEQY
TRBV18 ASSLQETYEQY
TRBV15 ATSRDPGDLETQY
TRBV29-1 SGRQSRSDTQY
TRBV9 ASSVGRMVPGTTYRPYEQF
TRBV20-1 SASPRAKYDTQY
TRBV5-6 ASSLPPVRGTEAF
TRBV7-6 ASSSTSPSSGNTIY
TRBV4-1 ASSPADLKAGELF
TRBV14 ASSGPGIASYEQY
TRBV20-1 SASRDRGPQETQY
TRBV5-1 ASSLMGVSSYNEQF
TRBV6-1 ASSEGVNYGYT
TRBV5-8 ASIGGGVYGEKLF
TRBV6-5 ASSYSGRSDSNSPLH
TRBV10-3 AISDFGSSYNEQF
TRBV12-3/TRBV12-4 ASSFARQNTEAF
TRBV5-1 ASSLGQTKETQY
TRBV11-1 ASSLLPRSGRALDTQY
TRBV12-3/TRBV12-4 ASSLDTLMNTEAF
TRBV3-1 ASSLQGVNVKV
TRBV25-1 ASNSGQYYNSPLH
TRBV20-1 SARLAGENTGELF
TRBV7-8 ASSLGTPGEQY
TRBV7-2 ASSLATGDAYGYT
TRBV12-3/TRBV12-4 ASTAQSLNTEAF